The rows below give T cell receptor beta chains drawn from one sample of a study of cytomegalovirus exposure and HLA in healthy donors. Method: immunoSEQ multiplex PCR; TCRdb's copy keeps in-frame clones and lacks some. The sample has some 150,000 clones, 65% to 90% seen once; the top ten hold around 6.6%. Sequencing was done on a sample of PBMCs. These receptors were obtained from a woman aged 45-65 years in good health and CMV-seropositive. Each CDR3 is given with its conserved first and last residue. The D gene is left open where the match is weak. Size is stated for part of the rows, as once, few or many counts, or as a class when the clone is expanded.

D	V	size	length	J	CDR3	DNA
.	TRBV6-6	.	13	TRBJ1-5	CASSSQGHQPQHF	TGTGCCAGCAGTTCACAGGGACATCAGCCCCAGCATTTT
.	TRBV5-4	.	13	TRBJ1-2	CASSQQGLYSYTF	TGTGCCAGCAGCCAACAGGGTCTGTATAGCTACACCTTC
.	TRBV29-1	.	11	TRBJ2-7	CSARDGYEQYF	TGCAGCGCACGCGACGGGTACGAGCAGTACTTC
.	TRBV7-3	once	13	TRBJ2-2	CASSLYHTGELFF	TGTGCCAGCAGCTTATATCACACCGGGGAGCTGTTTTTT
TRBD1	TRBV6-1	few	14	TRBJ1-5	CASSVNRGHQPQHF	TGTGCCAGCAGTGTTAACAGGGGGCATCAGCCCCAGCATTTT
.	TRBV2	.	14	TRBJ2-2	CASSGQADTGELFF	TGTGCCAGCAGTGGGCAGGCAGACACCGGGGAGCTGTTTTTT
.	TRBV7-9	.	12	TRBJ2-3	CASSPRTDTQYF	TGTGCCAGCAGCCCACGGACAGATACGCAGTATTTT
TRBD2	TRBV10-3	few	14	TRBJ2-1	CAINARGGDNEQFF	TGTGCCATCAATGCCCGGGGGGGCGACAATGAGCAGTTCTTC
.	TRBV6-1	.	13	TRBJ2-7	CASGSARRNEQYF	TGTGCCAGCGGTAGCGCCCGACGGAACGAGCAGTACTTC
.	TRBV19	few	12	TRBJ1-1	CASSGRRAEAFF	TGTGCCAGTAGCGGGAGAAGGGCTGAAGCTTTCTTT
.	TRBV29-1	.	13	TRBJ2-2	CSVVRLNTGELFF	TGCAGCGTTGTTCGTCTGAACACCGGGGAGCTGTTTTTT
.	TRBV29-1	.	11	TRBJ1-2	CSVEVSRGHTF	TGCAGCGTTGAAGTGTCCAGGGGCCACACCTTC
.	TRBV21-1	.	16	TRBJ2-1	CASSKFRDRVYNEQFF	TGTGCCAGCAGCAAATTTCGGGACAGGGTCTACAATGAGCAGTTCTTC
.	TRBV9	.	14	TRBJ2-3	CASSREPHTDTQYF	TGTGCCAGCAGCCGGGAGCCCCACACAGATACGCAGTATTTT